A single sample is the source of the 14 T cell receptor beta chains below, sequenced in a study of cytomegalovirus exposure and HLA in healthy donors. The PCR had 60 Vbeta and 13 Jbeta primers. Data came from immunoSEQ multiplex PCR; TCRdb stores just in-frame clones and leaves some out. The repertoire includes about 260,000 clones, about 75% of them detected once, and over 2% sits in the top ten. The sequenced material came from PBMCs. The receptors come from a female donor in good health and CMV-seronegative.

Of note for this clone: Other DNA sequences from this sample encode an identical CDR3 as well. J is TRBJ2-7 and V is TRBV12-5; D is possibly TRBD2 (5 bases). The ends were cut back, 5 bases at V and 2 bases at J, with 19 bases in the middle. The germline V gene has CDR1 LGHNT and CDR2 FRNRAP. The CDR3 extends over 16 amino acids. CDR3 nucleotides: TGTGCTAGTGGTCCTCCGAGGGTAGCTGGCCCCTACGAGCAGTACTTC. Encoded protein: CASGPPRVAGPYEQYF.

This clone was observed a few times. The genes are TRBV5-1 and TRBJ2-3, with TRBD2 matching over 8 bases. Germline CDR1 and CDR2: SGHRS and YFSETQ. Trimming at V came to 0 bases and at J to 4 bases, leaving 4 bases not matched to a gene. This CDR3 comprises 15 residues. The DNA for the CDR3 is TGCGCCAGCAGCTTGGGAAGCGGGAGCCCAGATACGCAGTATTTT. This sequence encodes CASSLGSGSPDTQYF.

The genes are TRBV5-4 and TRBJ2-5; a possible D gene is TRBD1 (6 bases). The J call may be mistaken, given a closer DNA end match to TRBJ2-7. CDR1 SGHNT and CDR2 YYREEE come from the germline V gene (reference sequence). CDR3 length: 14 amino acids. CDR3 DNA sequence: TGTGCCAGCAGCTTCTCGGACAGATCTTACGAGCAGTACTTC. Its protein is CASSFSDRSYEQYF.

The rearrangement links TRBV2 to TRBJ1-4; D is unclear. The V and J ends lost 6 bases and 6 bases respectively, with 14 bases between them. Germline V lookup: CDR1 SNHLY, CDR2 FYNNEI. CDR3 length: 14 residues. The CDR3 nucleotides are TGTGCCAGCAGGGCCGGGAGGATAGATGAAAAACTGTTTTTT. As protein: CASRAGRIDEKLFF.

The CDR3 nucleotides are TGTGCCAGCAGCGTCGGGGGAGATACCTATGGCTACACCTTC. Encoded protein: CASSVGGDTYGYTF. The chain links TRBV9 to TRBJ1-2, with D tentatively TRBD1 (5 bases). This CDR3 has 14 amino acids. Per the germline V gene, CDR1 is SGDLS and CDR2 is YYNGEE. V was trimmed by 2 bases and J by 4 bases, leaving 12 bases between them.

The chain links TRBV5-6 to TRBJ2-7; 9 bases map to TRBD2. V was pared by 1 base and J by 2 bases, with 10 bases of the junction left unmatched. Germline V CDR1 and CDR2: SGHDT, YYEEEE. The CDR3 consists of 17 residues. The CDR3 nucleotides are TGTGCCAGCAGCTTGACCCTTCCTGCGGGAGGGCCCTACGAGCAGTACTTC. It specifies CASSLTLPAGGPYEQYF. Based on the CDR3 plus reference TRBV5-6 and TRBJ2-7, the full variable domain is DAGVTQSPTHLIKTRGQQVTLRCSPKSGHDTVSWYQQALGQGPQFIFQYYEEEERQRGNFPDRFSGHQFPNYSSELNVNALLLGDSALYLCASSLTLPAGGPYEQYFGPGTRLTVT.

The chain couples TRBV5-1 to TRBJ2-1, with 10 nucleotides matching TRBD2. Germline-derived CDR1 and CDR2 are SGHRS and YFSETQ. The V and J ends lost 0 bases and 5 bases, in that order; junction bases with no gene match: 5. CDR3 size: 16 residues. CDR3 residues: CASSLEASGRNNEQFF. CDR3 bases: TGCGCCAGCAGCTTGGAGGCTAGCGGGAGAAACAATGAGCAGTTCTTC.

This clone was seen more than once but under ten times. The gene calls are TRBV27 and TRBJ2-7; D is possibly TRBD2 (7 bases). Germline V gene data show CDR1 as MNHEY and CDR2 as SMNVEV (reference sequence). The CDR3 consists of 14 residues. Trimming left V 8 bases short and J 4 bases short, with 18 bases between. CDR3 protein: CASGLGGAEYEQYF. The CDR3, as DNA: TGTGCCAGCGGGTTAGGGGGGGCTGAATACGAGCAGTACTTC.

Here the CDR3 reads CASSSRGGRDQPQHF. CDR3 in DNA: TGTGCCAGCAGTAGCCGGGGGGGTCGCGATCAGCCCCAGCATTTT. The genes are TRBV6-1 and TRBJ1-5, with D possibly being TRBD1 (5 bases). V was clipped by 5 bases and J by 5 bases, with 16 bases between them. Germline V CDR1 and CDR2: MNHNS, SASEGT. The CDR3 extends over 15 amino acids.

The chain links TRBV10-1 to TRBJ2-7; D possibly corresponds to TRBD2 (6 bases). Germline CDR1 and CDR2: WNHNN and SYGVQD (reference sequence). The CDR3 has 15 residues. Trimming removed 4 bases from V and 6 bases from J, with 19 bases in between. CDR3 sequence reads: CASSAPKSEGSEQYF. CDR3 coding DNA: TGCGCCAGCAGTGCCCCAAAATCGGAGGGATCCGAGCAGTACTTC.

The chain uses TRBV18 and TRBJ2-3; tentative D call: TRBD2 (6 bases). The V gene's germline CDR1 is KGHSH and CDR2 LQKENI. Trimming took 5 bases from V and 3 from J, leaving 18 bases between them. The CDR3 runs to 16 residues. The CDR3, as DNA: TGTGCCAGCTCAGCAGCCGGGACTCCTTTTACAGATACGCAGTATTTT. Protein sequence: CASSAAGTPFTDTQYF.

The chain has TRBV6-1 and TRBJ2-5, with TRBD1 matching over 10 bases. TRBJ2-7 explains the end of the DNA better; the J call may be wrong. Germline V CDR1 and CDR2: MNHNS, SASEGT. The CDR3 runs to 18 residues. DNA for the CDR3: TGTGCCAGCAGTGAACCGGGTCAAGGATGGACAGGGGGCTACGAGCAGTACTTC. It codes for CASSEPGQGWTGGYEQYF.

The genes are TRBV28 and TRBJ2-7; a weak D match, TRBD2 (5 bases). Trimming took 3 bases from V and 6 from J, leaving 9 bases between them. The CDR3 loop spans 12 amino acids. Germline lookup yields CDR1 MDHEN and CDR2 SYDVKM. Here the CDR3 DNA reads TGTGCCAGCAGTTTCTGGGGAGCCGAGCAGTACTTC. Protein product: CASSFWGAEQYF.

The rearrangement joins TRBV15 to TRBJ1-2; D gene uncertain. V was trimmed by 9 bases and J by 2 bases, leaving 16 bases between them. The CDR3 extends over 14 amino acids. Germline assignment: CDR1 LNHNV and CDR2 YYDKDF (reference sequence). The DNA of the CDR3 is TGTGCCACGTCGGACGGGATATTAAACTATGGCTACACCTTC. Amino acids: CATSDGILNYGYTF.